This T cell receptor beta chain was captured by sequencing in a study of blood T cell repertoires in COVID-19. Study background: PBMCs, B-cell-depleted T cells, or T cells provided the cDNA or gDNA that made up the material.

CDR1 SEHNR and CDR2 FQNEAQ come from the germline V gene (reference sequence). Between the trimmed V and J ends, which lost 1 base and 10 bases, there was a span of 7 bases. There are 11 residues in the CDR3. Clones were sequenced by immunoSEQ multiplex PCR, and TCRdb holds only the in-frame ones, with some missing. The table lists a few hundred thousand clones, roughly nine tenths of them singletons. Sequenced: peripheral blood. The clonotype comes from a man over 45 with acute or convalescent COVID-19. The chain carries TRBV7-9 and TRBJ1-2; possibly TRBD1 for D (5 bases). The CDR3 nucleotides read TGTGCCAGCAGCTTAGGTGGGGCCTACACCTTC. Encoded protein: CASSLGGAYTF. The full variable domain, in which reference TRBV7-9 and TRBJ1-2 provide the parts outside the CDR3, is DTGVSQNPRHKITKRGQNVTFRCDPISEHNRLYWYRQTLGQGPEFLTYFQNEAQLEKSRLLSDRFSAERPKGSFSTLEIQRTEQGDSAMYLCASSLGGAYTFGSGTRLTVV.